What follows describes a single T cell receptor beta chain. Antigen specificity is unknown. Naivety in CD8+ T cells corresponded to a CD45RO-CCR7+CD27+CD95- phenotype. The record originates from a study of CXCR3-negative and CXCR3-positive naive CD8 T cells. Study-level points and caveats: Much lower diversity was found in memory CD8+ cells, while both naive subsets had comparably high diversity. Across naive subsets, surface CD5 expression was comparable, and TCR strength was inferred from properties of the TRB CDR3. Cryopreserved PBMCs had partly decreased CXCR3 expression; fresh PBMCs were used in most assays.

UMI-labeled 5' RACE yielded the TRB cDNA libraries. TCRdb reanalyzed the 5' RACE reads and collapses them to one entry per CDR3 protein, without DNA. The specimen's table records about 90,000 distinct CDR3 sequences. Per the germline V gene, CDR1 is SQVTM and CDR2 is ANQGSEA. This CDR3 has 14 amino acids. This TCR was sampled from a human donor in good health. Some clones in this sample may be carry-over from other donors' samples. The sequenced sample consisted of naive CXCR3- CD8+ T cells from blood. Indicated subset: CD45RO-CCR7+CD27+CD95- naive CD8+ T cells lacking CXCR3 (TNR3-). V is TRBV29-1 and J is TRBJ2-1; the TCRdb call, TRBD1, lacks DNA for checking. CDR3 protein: CSVTGTEIYNEQFF.